One and the same sample provided the 2 T cell receptor beta chains below, sequenced in a study of radiotherapy plus CTLA-4 blockade in lung cancer. Assay: immunoSEQ multiplex PCR; the TCRdb copy retains only in-frame clones and omits some. The repertoire consists of some 66,000 clones, with over 75% occurring once and the leading ten covering about 4%. The sequenced sample was peripheral blood, obtained from a patient treated with radiotherapy plus ipilimumab. Receptor source: a human donor with non-small cell lung cancer who had a partial response to radiotherapy plus ipilimumab.

This sequence joins TRBV5-4 and TRBJ2-5, with 9 positions matching TRBD2. This CDR3 is 16 amino acids long. Germline V gene lookup returns CDR1 SGHNT and CDR2 YYREEE (reference sequence). The ends lost 0 bases at V and 1 base at J; junction bases unmatched: 4. The CDR3, as DNA: TGTGCCAGCAGCTTGGGCCTAGCGGGGTTCCAAGAGACCCAGTACTTC. Protein product: CASSLGLAGFQETQYF.

This clone showed up just once. The V call is TRBV7-7, the J call TRBJ2-5; D possibly corresponds to TRBD2 (7 bases). The CDR3 is 18 residues long. The germline V gene encodes CDR1 SSHAT and CDR2 FNYEAQ (reference sequence). The ends were cut back, 3 bases at V and 4 bases at J, with 24 bases in the middle. The CDR3 nucleotides read TGTGCCAGCAGCTTTTCGGCTGGGGGGGCGGCCCTCGGAGAGACCCAGTACTTC. Translating it yields CASSFSAGGAALGETQYF.